The 10 T cell receptor beta chains below were found in one sample sequenced in a study of shared clonotypes between healthy human individuals. Measured with immunoSEQ multiplex PCR; TCRdb has only the in-frame clones, and not every one. Among about 2.4 million clones listed, over 85% were seen once. The sample consisted of naive CD4+ T cells from PBMCs. Documented subset: CD45RA+ positively selected. All receptors derive from a man aged 18 to 30 in good health. Some clones in this sample may be carry-over from other donors' samples.

The genes are TRBV4-2 and TRBJ2-5; D is uncertain. In germline, CDR1 is LGHNA, CDR2 YNFKEQ. CDR3 length: 15 amino acids. Between the trimmed V and J ends, which lost 0 bases and 2 bases, there was a span of 10 bases. In nucleotides, the CDR3 is TGTGCCAGCAGCCAAGAGGGTCTCCCTCAAGAGACCCAGTACTTC. Its translation is CASSQEGLPQETQYF.

The rearrangement uses TRBV28 and TRBJ1-5, with D possibly TRBD1 on 6 matching bases. V gave up 4 bases and J gave up 7 bases, with 14 bases separating them. Looked up from germline, CDR1 is MDHEN and CDR2 is SYDVKM. The CDR3 covers 14 residues. As DNA, the CDR3 is TGTGCCAGCAGTTGGGGCAGGGGTGTACAGCCCCAGCATTTT. Its protein product is CASSWGRGVQPQHF.

The rearrangement links TRBV6-5 to TRBJ2-7; 10 bases agree with TRBD2. V dropped 4 bases and J dropped 6; count of bases not matched to a gene: 6. The CDR3 is 14 residues long. Germline V gives CDR1 MNHEY, CDR2 SVGAGI. The CDR3 protein is CASSSLAGVGEQYF. CDR3 nucleotides: TGTGCCAGCAGTTCCCTAGCGGGAGTAGGCGAGCAGTACTTC.

This rearrangement joins TRBV9 to TRBJ2-5; TRBD1 aligns across 8 bases. Trimming at V came to 4 bases and at J to 5 bases, leaving 13 bases not matched to a gene. The CDR3 covers 16 residues. The germline V gene encodes CDR1 SGDLS and CDR2 YYNGEE. Here the CDR3 DNA reads TGTGCCAGCAGCTCCCGGGACAGGCTCCTGGGGGAGACCCAGTACTTC. Amino acids: CASSSRDRLLGETQYF.

This chain links TRBV5-1 with TRBJ1-4; D is perhaps TRBD1 (5 bases). CDR3 size: 16 residues. Between the trimmed V and J ends, which lost 0 bases and 0 bases, there was a span of 9 bases. The germline CDR1 and CDR2 sequences are SGHRS and YFSETQ. Written as DNA, the CDR3 is TGCGCCAGCAGCTTGGAGTTGGGGGCAACTAATGAAAAACTGTTTTTT. Protein: CASSLELGATNEKLFF.

This clone was seen a single time. The J gene is TRBJ2-7, the V gene TRBV14, with D maybe TRBD2 (6 bases). V lost 6 bases and J 3 bases, leaving 15 bases between the germline ends. CDR3 length: 14 residues. CDR1 is SGHDN and CDR2 is FVKESK in the germline V gene. This CDR3 reads CASSVALGGYEQYF. In nucleotides, the CDR3 is TGTGCCAGCAGTGTCGCGTTGGGGGGCTACGAGCAGTACTTC.

The chain combines TRBV5-4 with TRBJ2-3; D may be TRBD1 or TRBD2 (6 bases each). CDR3 size: 12 residues. The germline CDR1 and CDR2 sequences are SGHNT and YYREEE (reference sequence). The ends were cut back, 5 bases at V and 5 bases at J, with 9 bases in the middle. The CDR3 region is CASREGVDTQYF. The CDR3 DNA sequence: TGTGCCAGCAGGGAGGGGGTAGATACGCAGTATTTT.

The J gene is TRBJ2-1, the V gene TRBV21-1; TRBD1, the table's D call, lacks a check against the DNA. TRBV21-1 is tagged as a pseudogene. The CDR3 loop spans 16 amino acids. CDR3 sequence reads: CASSYGGQGTYNEQFF. In DNA, the CDR3 is TGTGCCAGCAGTTATGGGGGACAGGGGACCTACAATGAGCAGTTCTTC.

V is TRBV6-1 and J is TRBJ1-1; D call uncertain. V was trimmed by 0 bases and J by 1 base, leaving 9 bases between them. This CDR3 region has 15 residues. Germline assignment: CDR1 MNHNS and CDR2 SASEGT. The DNA for the CDR3 is TGTGCCAGCAGTGAAGCGTTTGGTCAGAACACTGAAGCTTTCTTT. This translates into CASSEAFGQNTEAFF.

The V and J genes are TRBV9 and TRBJ2-1, with D possibly matching TRBD2 (6 bases). The CDR3 loop spans 17 amino acids. The germline V gene encodes CDR1 SGDLS and CDR2 YYNGEE. Trimming removed 4 bases at V and 6 bases at J, with 23 bases between. The chain's CDR3 is CASSISLGRPASNEQFF. The CDR3 nucleotides read TGTGCCAGCAGCATATCTCTGGGGAGGCCCGCCTCCAATGAGCAGTTCTTC. Looking up the rest from reference TRBV9 and TRBJ2-1 gives the full variable domain: DSGVTQTPKHLITATGQRVTLRCSPRSGDLSVYWYQQSLDQGLQFLIQYYNGEERAKGNILERFSAQQFPDLHSELNLSSLELGDSALYFCASSISLGRPASNEQFFGPGTRLTVL.